The entry that follows covers one TCR beta chain sequence. This specimen belongs to a study of T cell changes during pregnancy in multiple sclerosis. Trimming at V came to 1 base and at J to 6 bases, leaving 15 bases not matched to a gene. The CDR3 has 18 amino acids. Germline CDR1 and CDR2: SGHRS and YFSETQ. Produced via immunoSEQ multiplex PCR; TCRdb's table is partial and in-frame only. The sample records 15,000 to 20,000 clones, about 90% being singletons. This receptor was identified in a female donor in good health, enrolled as a control in a pregnancy study. Source: CD8+ T cells from peripheral blood mononuclear cells, taken after pregnancy. V usage is TRBV5-1 and J usage is TRBJ1-4; TRBD1 aligns across 7 bases. This CDR3 is CASSLSGRGLSLDEKLFF. CDR3 coding DNA: TGCGCCAGCAGCTTGTCCGGCAGGGGGTTGTCCTTAGATGAAAAACTGTTTTTT.